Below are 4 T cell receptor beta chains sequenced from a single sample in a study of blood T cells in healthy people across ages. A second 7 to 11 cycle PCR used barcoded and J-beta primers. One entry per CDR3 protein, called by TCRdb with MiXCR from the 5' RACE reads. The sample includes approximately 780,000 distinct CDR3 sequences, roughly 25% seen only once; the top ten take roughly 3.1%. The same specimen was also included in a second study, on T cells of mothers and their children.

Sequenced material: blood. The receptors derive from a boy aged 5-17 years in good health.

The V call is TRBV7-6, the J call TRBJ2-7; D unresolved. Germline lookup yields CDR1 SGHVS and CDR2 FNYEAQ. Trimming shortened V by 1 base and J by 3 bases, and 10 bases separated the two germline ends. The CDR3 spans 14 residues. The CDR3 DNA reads TGTGCCAGCAGCTTAGGTCAGCTAGACTACGAGCAGTACTTC. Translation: CASSLGQLDYEQYF.

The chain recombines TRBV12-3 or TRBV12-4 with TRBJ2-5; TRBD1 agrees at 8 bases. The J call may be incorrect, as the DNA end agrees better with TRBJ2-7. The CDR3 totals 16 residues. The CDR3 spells CASSAHPTGEVYEQYF. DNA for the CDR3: TGTGCCAGCAGTGCTCATCCGACAGGGGAGGTCTACGAGCAGTACTTC.

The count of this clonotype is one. This CDR3 reads CASSGRTGDTQYF. CDR3 nucleotide sequence: TGCGCCAGCAGCGGCCGCACTGGGGATACGCAGTATTTT. The J gene is TRBJ2-3, the V gene TRBV5-1, with no clear D. The CDR3 has 13 amino acids. Germline values: CDR1 SGHRS, CDR2 YFSETQ. Trimming cost V 4 bases and J 6 bases, with 12 bases left between them.

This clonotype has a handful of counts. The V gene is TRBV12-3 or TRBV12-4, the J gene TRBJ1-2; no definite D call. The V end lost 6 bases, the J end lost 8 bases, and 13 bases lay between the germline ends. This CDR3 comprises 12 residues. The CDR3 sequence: CASSPVTLGYTF. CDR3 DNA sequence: TGTGCCAGCAGCCCTGTTACGTTAGGCTACACCTTC.